The 25 T cell receptor beta chains in this list originate from one sample, sequenced in a study of T cells in Graves' hyperthyroidism and ophthalmopathy. Amplified TCR beta CDR3 regions derived from RNA transcripts. First-round RT-PCR with HTBI primers amplified the TCR CDR3 region. TCRdb reprocessed the multiplex PCR reads via MiXCR and lists one record per CDR3 protein. The table lists some 490,000 distinct CDR3 sequences, less than 25% of them singletons. The sample taken for sequencing was blood. These receptors were taken from a woman aged 65 to 85 with Graves' ophthalmopathy.

This clonotype was seen repeatedly, ten times or more. This chain joins TRBV12-3 or TRBV12-4 and TRBJ1-5, with D unclear. The CDR3 length is 14 residues. V was shortened by 5 bases and J by 3 bases, with 11 bases between the two germline ends. The CDR3 loop reads CASSRTVDNQPQHF. The CDR3 region has the DNA TGTGCCAGCAGTAGAACAGTAGACAATCAGCCCCAGCATTTT.

The rearrangement joins TRBV3-1 to TRBJ2-3; D might be TRBD1 (6 bases). The CDR3 extends over 14 amino acids. V gave up 6 bases and J gave up 0 bases, with 10 bases separating them. CDR1 is LGHDT, CDR2 YNNKEL, per germline (reference sequence). This CDR3 is CASSWDTSTDTQYF. The DNA of the CDR3 is TGTGCCAGCAGTTGGGACACTAGCACAGATACGCAGTATTTT.

This chain uses TRBV19 with TRBJ2-3, with D possibly being TRBD2 (6 bases). The germline V gene has CDR1 LNHDA and CDR2 SQIVND (reference sequence). Trimming took 6 bases from V and 4 from J, leaving 17 bases between them. CDR3 length: 15 residues. The CDR3 DNA sequence: TGTGCCAGTAGCAAATTAGCGGATGGGCCAGATACGCAGTATTTT. Amino acid sequence: CASSKLADGPDTQYF.

The chain links TRBV4-1 to TRBJ2-2, with D perhaps TRBD1 (7 bases). The CDR3 covers 15 residues. Trimming removed 7 bases at V and 2 bases at J, with 14 bases between. Germline V gene sequence: CDR1 MGHRA, CDR2 YSYEKL. The CDR3 protein is CASNSGGLNTGELFF. The DNA for the CDR3 is TGCGCCAGCAACTCAGGGGGACTTAACACCGGGGAGCTGTTTTTT.

V usage is TRBV9 and J usage is TRBJ2-1; 9 nucleotides align to TRBD2. J gave up 5 bases and V 4 bases, and 4 bases lay outside the gene matches. This CDR3 has 14 residues. The germline V gene encodes CDR1 SGDLS and CDR2 YYNGEE. The CDR3 region is CASSPIAGDNEQFF. The CDR3 coding sequence is TGTGCCAGCAGCCCCATAGCGGGAGACAATGAGCAGTTCTTC.

This clonotype was counted a few times. The CDR3 nucleotides are TGTGCCAGCAGTCTCCGGGGACTCCGACAGGCAGGAAACACCATATATTTT. This translates into CASSLRGLRQAGNTIYF. V usage is TRBV12-3 or TRBV12-4 and J usage is TRBJ1-3; D perhaps matches TRBD1 (6 bases). The V and J ends lost 5 bases and 4 bases respectively, with 21 bases between them. The CDR3 covers 17 residues.

This clonotype has at least ten counts. The V and J genes are TRBV11-2 and TRBJ1-1; D gene ambiguous. Trimming shortened V by 5 bases and J by 4 bases, and 14 bases separated the two germline ends. CDR1 is SGHAT and CDR2 is FQNNGV in the germline V gene. The CDR3 spans 14 residues. For the CDR3, the DNA is TGTGCCAGCAGCAGAACACGGGCTAGCACTGAAGCTTTCTTT. Translation: CASSRTRASTEAFF.

The rearrangement uses TRBV4-1 and TRBJ2-4; 9 nucleotides match TRBD1. Germline CDR1 reads MGHRA; CDR2 reads YSYEKL. With 2 bases clipped from V and 2 bases from J, the junction kept 7 bases outside the gene matches. The CDR3 length is 17 residues. The CDR3 loop reads CASSQPTGQGTKNIQYF. In DNA form, the CDR3 reads TGCGCCAGCAGCCAACCCACGGGACAGGGAACCAAAAACATTCAGTACTTC.

This clonotype has a count of ten or more. This chain connects TRBV20-1 to TRBJ1-2; D unresolved. The CDR3 totals 12 residues. V lost 1 base, J lost 3 bases, and 6 bases lay in between. Germline CDR1 DFQATT, CDR2 SNEGSKA (reference sequence). The DNA of the CDR3 is TGCAGTGCTAGAGCCGGGCACTATGGCTACACCTTC. Its protein is CSARAGHYGYTF.

A few counts support this clonotype. The chain recombines TRBV30 with TRBJ1-5; D unclear. This CDR3 comprises 13 residues. Trimming pared 3 bases from V and 1 base from J, leaving 7 bases between. The germline V gene encodes CDR1 GTSNPN and CDR2 SVGIG (reference sequence). The CDR3 bases are TGTGCCTGGAGGCAGGAAAGCAATCAGCCCCAGCATTTT. Protein: CAWRQESNQPQHF.

The V call is TRBV3-1, the J call TRBJ1-1; possibly TRBD1 for D (6 bases). The CDR3 is made up of 14 amino acids. V lost 0 bases and J 8 bases, leaving 13 bases between the germline ends. The germline CDR1 and CDR2 sequences are LGHDT and YNNKEL (reference sequence). The CDR3 bases are TGTGCCAGCAGCCAAGATTTAAGCAGGGGCGAAGCTTTCTTT. Amino acid sequence: CASSQDLSRGEAFF.

The V gene is TRBV20-1, the J gene TRBJ2-7, with D perhaps matching TRBD1 (5 bases). Deletions cut 3 bases from V and 3 bases from J, with 9 bases between. The CDR3 loop spans 12 amino acids. CDR1 is DFQATT, CDR2 SNEGSKA, per germline (reference sequence). In DNA form, the CDR3 reads TGCAGTGCTAGCCCAGGGTACTACGAGCAGTACTTC. Translated, it gives CSASPGYYEQYF.

V gene TRBV12-3 or TRBV12-4 combines with J gene TRBJ1-1; TRBD1 might be the D (6 bases). The CDR3 runs 11 residues. V was pared by 6 bases and J by 12 bases, with 14 bases between. CDR3 in amino acids: CASRSDRTTFF. The CDR3 DNA follows: TGTGCCAGCAGGTCCGACAGGACGACTTTCTTT.

V is TRBV5-1 and J is TRBJ1-2, with D tentatively TRBD1 (5 bases). Germline values: CDR1 SGHRS, CDR2 YFSETQ. The CDR3 length is 13 residues. V was trimmed by 3 bases and J by 8 bases, leaving 14 bases between them. The CDR3 DNA reads TGCGCCAGCAGCTCTGCCGGGACCGGGGGCTACACCTTC. It codes for CASSSAGTGGYTF.

V is TRBV3-1 and J is TRBJ2-1; D is possibly TRBD1 (6 bases). The CDR3 is 14 amino acids. V shed 4 bases and J shed 5 bases, with 12 bases lying between them. The germline V gene has CDR1 LGHDT and CDR2 YNNKEL (reference sequence). CDR3 coding DNA: TGTGCCAGCAGCCCAGGGACATTCGACAATGAGCAGTTCTTC. Its translation is CASSPGTFDNEQFF.

In this sample, this clonotype turned up a few times. The V and J genes are TRBV20-1 and TRBJ2-1; D perhaps matches TRBD2 (5 bases). V lost 6 bases to trimming and J lost 5 bases, with 17 bases between them. The germline gives CDR1 DFQATT, CDR2 SNEGSKA (reference sequence). The CDR3 sequence is 14 residues long. The CDR3 sequence: CSALASRGDNEQFF. CDR3 nucleotides: TGCAGTGCGTTAGCCAGCCGGGGAGACAATGAGCAGTTCTTC.

The J gene is TRBJ2-5, the V gene TRBV5-6; D not resolved. V lost 1 base, J lost 4 bases, and 11 bases lay in between. CDR1 SGHDT and CDR2 YYEEEE come from the germline V gene. The CDR3 length is 14 residues. The DNA for the CDR3 is TGTGCCAGCAGCTTGATACAGTTAAGAGAGACCCAGTACTTC. It translates to CASSLIQLRETQYF.

This clonotype showed up just a few times. V gene TRBV19 combines with J gene TRBJ2-7; TRBD2 is a possible D gene (6 bases). CDR3 length: 13 amino acids. The germline V gene has CDR1 LNHDA and CDR2 SQIVND (reference sequence). Between the trimmed V and J ends, which lost 6 bases and 4 bases, there was a span of 13 bases. The CDR3, as DNA: TGTGCCAGTAGGGGGCAGGGACTTTACGAGCAGTACTTC. Protein: CASRGQGLYEQYF.

The chain couples TRBV11-2 to TRBJ1-1; D might be TRBD1 (5 bases). The CDR3 extends over 15 amino acids. The V and J ends lost 0 bases and 5 bases respectively, with 13 bases between them. CDR1 is SGHAT and CDR2 is FQNNGV in the germline V gene. The DNA of the CDR3 is TGTGCCAGCAGCTTAGATCTAATGGGGCGGACTGAAGCTTTCTTT. Residues: CASSLDLMGRTEAFF.

The gene calls are TRBV5-4 and TRBJ2-1; 16 nucleotides align to TRBD2. Germline trimming cut 3 bases from V and 14 bases from J; bases unmatched to any gene: 11. This CDR3 has 16 residues. Germline CDR1 reads SGHNT; CDR2 reads YYREEE (reference sequence). The CDR3 is CASSSGTSGRGISEFF. In DNA, the CDR3 is TGTGCCAGCAGCTCAGGGACTAGCGGGAGGGGGATTTCTGAGTTCTTC. The whole variable domain, filled in from reference TRBV5-4 and TRBJ2-1, reads ETGVTQSPTHLIKTRGQQVTLRCSSQSGHNTVSWYQQALGQGPQFIFQYYREEENGRGNFPPRFSGLQFPNYSSELNVNALELDDSALYLCASSSGTSGRGISEFFGPGTRLTVL.

Only one count was recorded for this clonotype. A much larger clone differs by one base, so this may be a read error. CDR3 in amino acids: CASSSSVGQGFNAQFF. In DNA, the CDR3 is TGTGCCAGCAGCTCCTCGGTGGGACAGGGGTTCAATGCGCAGTTCTTC. The chain carries TRBV7-2 and TRBJ2-1, with 10 nucleotides matching TRBD1. CDR1 is SGHTA and CDR2 is FQGNSA in the germline V gene. The CDR3 has 16 residues. The entire variable domain, with the rest obtained from reference TRBV7-2 and TRBJ2-1, is as follows: GAGVSQSPSNKVTEKGKDVELRCDPISGHTALYWYRQSLGQGLEFLIYFQGNSAPDKSGLPSDRFSAERTGGSVSTLTIQRTQQEDSAVYLCASSSSVGQGFNAQFFGPGTRLTVL.

This clonotype was seen only once. CDR3 amino acids: CASSPLMGQLNTEAFF. DNA for the CDR3: TGTGCCAGCTCACCACTTATGGGACAGTTGAACACTGAAGCTTTCTTT. The chain employs TRBV18 and TRBJ1-1; 7 nucleotides align to TRBD1. The CDR3 is 16 residues long. After removal of 1 base from V and 0 bases from J, the junction contained 5 bases not matched to a gene. CDR1 is KGHSH, CDR2 LQKENI, per germline.

In nucleotides, the CDR3 is TGTGCCATCAGTGAGGTGGGGACTAGCGGGAGTAAAGCCGGGGAGCTGTTTTTT. This gives the protein CAISEVGTSGSKAGELFF. The chain is built from TRBV10-3 and TRBJ2-2; TRBD2 aligns across 14 bases. V lost 2 bases to trimming and J lost 6 bases; unmatched junction nucleotides: 8. CDR1 ENHRY and CDR2 SYGVKD come from the germline V gene. This CDR3 contains 18 residues.

The rearrangement joins TRBV30 to TRBJ1-2, with D perhaps matching TRBD1 (5 bases). Germline V lookup: CDR1 GTSNPN, CDR2 SVGIG (reference sequence). Trimming pared 4 bases from V and 6 bases from J, leaving 12 bases between. This CDR3 contains 12 residues. In DNA form, the CDR3 reads TGTGCCTGGAACTCCGGGGGTCATGGCTACACCTTC. Protein product: CAWNSGGHGYTF. Variable domain in full (rest from reference TRBV30 and TRBJ1-2): SQTIHQWPATLVQPVGSPLSLECTVEGTSNPNLYWYRQAAGRGLQLLFYSVGIGQISSEVPQNLSASRPQDRQFILSSKKLLLSDSGFYLCAWNSGGHGYTFGSGTRLTVV.

The chain recombines TRBV5-4 with TRBJ2-3; 7 bases are a match to TRBD2. The V gene's germline CDR1 is SGHNT and CDR2 YYREEE (reference sequence). Germline trimming cut 5 bases from V and 5 bases from J; bases unmatched to any gene: 5. This CDR3 is 13 amino acids long. CDR3 in amino acids: CASRVGGGDTQYF. CDR3 sequence (DNA): TGTGCCAGCAGGGTTGGGGGGGGAGATACGCAGTATTTT.